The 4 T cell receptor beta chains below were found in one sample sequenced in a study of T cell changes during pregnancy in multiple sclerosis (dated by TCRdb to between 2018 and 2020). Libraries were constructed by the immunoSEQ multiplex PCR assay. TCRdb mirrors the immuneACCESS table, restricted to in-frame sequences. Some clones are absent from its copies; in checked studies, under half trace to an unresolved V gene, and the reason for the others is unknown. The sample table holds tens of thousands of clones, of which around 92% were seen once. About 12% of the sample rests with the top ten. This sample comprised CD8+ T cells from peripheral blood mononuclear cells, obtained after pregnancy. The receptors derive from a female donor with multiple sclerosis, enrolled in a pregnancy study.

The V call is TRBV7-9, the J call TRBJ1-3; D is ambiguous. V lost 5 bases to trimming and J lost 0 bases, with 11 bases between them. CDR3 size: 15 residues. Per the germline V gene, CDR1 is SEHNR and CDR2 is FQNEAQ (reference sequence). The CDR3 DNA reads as TGTGCCAGCAGCCCGCAGGCAGGCTCTGGAAACACCATATATTTT. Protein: CASSPQAGSGNTIYF.

As DNA, the CDR3 is TGTGCCAGCAGTTTGCGGCGGGAGGTCCGGGATGAGCAGTTCTTC. Translating gives CASSLRREVRDEQFF. The chain uses TRBV28 and TRBJ2-1, with 8 positions matching TRBD2. The CDR3 covers 15 residues. J gave up 8 bases and V 3 bases, and 9 bases lay outside the gene matches. Germline CDR1 and CDR2: MDHEN and SYDVKM.

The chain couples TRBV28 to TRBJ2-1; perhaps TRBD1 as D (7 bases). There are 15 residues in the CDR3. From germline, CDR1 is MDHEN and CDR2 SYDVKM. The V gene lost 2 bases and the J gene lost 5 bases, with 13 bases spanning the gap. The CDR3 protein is CASSLLQGGDNEQFF. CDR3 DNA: TGTGCCAGCAGTTTACTGCAGGGGGGTGACAATGAGCAGTTCTTC.

CDR3 sequence reads: CATSRERSSYNEQFF. The CDR3 DNA reads TGTGCCACCAGCAGAGAACGGAGCTCCTACAATGAGCAGTTCTTC. The chain employs TRBV15 and TRBJ2-1; D is ambiguous. There are 15 residues in the CDR3. Germline V gene sequence: CDR1 LNHNV, CDR2 YYDKDF (reference sequence). The V end lost 0 bases, the J end lost 0 bases, and 6 bases lay between the germline ends.